The next 26 T cell receptor beta chains were all read from a single sample in a study of blood T cell repertoires in COVID-19. Produced via immunoSEQ multiplex PCR; TCRdb's table is partial and in-frame only. Of fewer than 250,000 clones in the sample, approximately 86% were seen once. Input material: PBMCs or T cells enriched from blood (not recorded which). The receptors were sampled from a woman younger than 45 with acute COVID-19.

The rearrangement links TRBV6-1 to TRBJ1-1; maybe TRBD1 (5 bases). This CDR3 region has 13 residues. Germline-derived CDR1 and CDR2 are MNHNS and SASEGT. Deletions cut 3 bases from V and 5 bases from J, with 10 bases between. CDR3 amino acids: CASSDRQLTEAFF. CDR3 in DNA: TGTGCCAGCAGTGACCGACAGCTGACTGAAGCTTTCTTT.

The chain carries TRBV7-2 and TRBJ1-2; 8 bases are shared with TRBD1. The CDR3 runs 13 residues. The V gene end was trimmed by 3 bases and the J gene end by 10 bases; junction bases not matched to a gene: 7. CDR1 SGHTA and CDR2 FQGNSA come from the germline V gene. The CDR3 here is CASSFQGANDYTF. The CDR3 DNA follows: TGTGCCAGCAGCTTTCAGGGGGCGAATGACTACACCTTC.

The chain couples TRBV27 to TRBJ1-1, with 7 bases aligning to TRBD1. Losses at the gene ends were 3 bases for V and 4 bases for J; bases not matched to a gene: 2. There are 13 residues in the CDR3. Germline V gene data show CDR1 as MNHEY and CDR2 as SMNVEV (reference sequence). Here the CDR3 reads CASSFRDSTEAFF. As DNA, the CDR3 is TGTGCCAGCAGTTTCCGGGACAGCACTGAAGCTTTCTTT.

The chain is built from TRBV10-3 and TRBJ1-1, with a tentative D call TRBD1 (6 bases). Germline V gene data show CDR1 as ENHRY and CDR2 as SYGVKD. Deletions cut 8 bases from V and 8 bases from J, with 18 bases between. The CDR3 is made up of 13 amino acids. CDR3 loop: CAIVEAQGGEAFF. Written as DNA, the CDR3 is TGTGCCATCGTCGAGGCACAGGGCGGCGAAGCTTTCTTT.

This clone has just one count. The chain recombines TRBV12-5 with TRBJ1-1; 7 nucleotides align to TRBD1. V was clipped by 5 bases and J by 1 base; unmatched bases: 1. Germline V CDR1 and CDR2: LGHNT, FRNRAP. CDR3 length equals 13 residues. CDR3 loop: CASGDRANTEAFF. CDR3 bases: TGTGCTAGTGGTGACAGGGCGAACACTGAAGCTTTCTTT.

The CDR3 here is CASSFLQGSSYEQYF. In DNA, the CDR3 is TGTGCCAGCAGTTTCCTCCAGGGATCATCCTACGAGCAGTACTTC. This chain uses TRBV27 with TRBJ2-7; tentative D call: TRBD1 (5 bases). Trimming took off 3 bases at V and 1 base at J, with 13 bases between the two ends. The CDR3 length is 15 residues. Germline V gene lookup returns CDR1 MNHEY and CDR2 SMNVEV (reference sequence).

The CDR3 loop reads CASSSRSRGLNEQFF. The CDR3 DNA sequence: TGTGCCAGCAGCTCCAGAAGTCGTGGGCTCAATGAGCAGTTCTTC. This chain links TRBV3-1 (or the pseudogene TRBV3-2) with TRBJ2-1; D is uncertain. V was cut by 5 bases and J by 6 bases, with 17 bases left in between. CDR1 and CDR2 (germline): LGHDT, YNNKEL (reference sequence). This CDR3 region has 15 residues.

The chain is built from TRBV6-2 or TRBV6-3 and TRBJ1-1; a weak D match, TRBD1 (6 bases). The CDR3 covers 15 residues. V lost 5 bases to trimming and J lost 2 bases, with 15 bases between them. Germline V lookup: CDR1 MNHEY, CDR2 SVGEGT. The CDR3, as DNA: TGTGCCAGCAGTGGACTCCGGGACACAAACACTGAAGCTTTCTTT. The encoded protein is CASSGLRDTNTEAFF.

V gene TRBV4-1 combines with J gene TRBJ1-1; 9 nucleotides align to TRBD1. Germline CDR1 is MGHRA and CDR2 is YSYEKL. This CDR3 has 16 residues. The ends lost 2 bases at V and 2 bases at J; junction bases unmatched: 6. The CDR3 here is CASSQRQGVFNTEAFF. Here the CDR3 DNA reads TGCGCCAGCAGCCAACGACAGGGGGTCTTTAACACTGAAGCTTTCTTT.

This clone appeared many times. The genes are TRBV7-2 and TRBJ1-1; weak D call: TRBD1 (6 bases). From germline, CDR1 is SGHTA and CDR2 FQGNSA. This CDR3 has 14 amino acids. Trimming cost V 1 base and J 1 base, with 7 bases left between them. This chain's CDR3 is CASSLGQENTEAFF. The CDR3 DNA reads TGTGCCAGCAGCTTAGGACAGGAGAACACTGAAGCTTTCTTT.

The chain employs TRBV6-5 and TRBJ1-5; no clear D. This CDR3 comprises 14 residues. Germline CDR1 and CDR2: MNHEY and SVGAGI. The V end was cut by 4 bases, the J end by 0 bases, with 7 bases between. The CDR3 sequence: CASSSLHSNQPQHF. DNA of the CDR3: TGTGCCAGCAGTTCCTTACATAGCAATCAGCCCCAGCATTTT.

J is TRBJ2-2 and V is TRBV5-6; no clear D gene. Germline V gene lookup returns CDR1 SGHDT and CDR2 YYEEEE. V lost 2 bases to trimming and J lost 4 bases, with 3 bases between them. The CDR3 covers 12 residues. For the CDR3, the DNA is TGTGCCAGCAGCTTCCTCACCGGGGAGCTGTTTTTT. Protein product: CASSFLTGELFF.

The V and J genes are TRBV24-1 and TRBJ2-1, with TRBD1 as a possible D gene (6 bases). V was cut by 3 bases and J by 0 bases, with 11 bases left in between. Germline CDR1 is KGHDR and CDR2 is SFDVKD. CDR3 length: 16 residues. Written as DNA, the CDR3 is TGTGCCACCAGTGATACTACAGGGACCTCCTACAATGAGCAGTTCTTC. Amino acid sequence: CATSDTTGTSYNEQFF.

This clone has more than one count but fewer than ten. The chain joins TRBV20-1 to TRBJ2-1; D remains ambiguous. The CDR3 loop spans 11 amino acids. Trimming removed 4 bases at V and 5 bases at J, with 6 bases between. CDR1 DFQATT and CDR2 SNEGSKA come from the germline V gene (reference sequence). CDR3 loop: CSATNDNEQFF. Here the CDR3 DNA reads TGCAGTGCTACCAATGACAATGAGCAGTTCTTC.

This clone was counted a single time. The J gene is TRBJ1-5, the V gene TRBV19, with D unresolved. The length of the CDR3 is 12 residues. V was shortened by 3 bases and J by 5 bases, with 5 bases between the two germline ends. Germline loops: CDR1 LNHDA, CDR2 SQIVND (reference sequence). The CDR3 bases are TGTGCCAGTAGTATCTCCCATCAGCCCCAGCATTTT. Its translation: CASSISHQPQHF.

The J gene is TRBJ1-6, the V gene TRBV14; TRBD1 agrees at 9 bases. V gave up 3 bases and J gave up 3 bases; unmatched junction bases: 6. Looked up from germline, CDR1 is SGHDN and CDR2 is FVKESK. The CDR3 is made up of 17 amino acids. The chain's CDR3 is CASSQTGGLFYNSPLHF. The CDR3 DNA is TGTGCCAGCAGCCAGACAGGGGGACTGTTCTATAATTCACCCCTCCACTTT.

V gene TRBV5-1 combines with J gene TRBJ2-2, with D possibly being TRBD1 (6 bases). Germline V gives CDR1 SGHRS, CDR2 YFSETQ. V lost 4 bases, J lost 4 bases, and 11 bases lay in between. This CDR3 is built from 14 residues. CDR3 protein: CASSSEQGTGELFF. CDR3 DNA: TGCGCCAGCAGCAGCGAACAGGGCACCGGGGAGCTGTTTTTT.

There are many counts of this clone. The CDR3 here is CASSNCQSSGNTIYF. CDR3 DNA: TGTGCCAGCAGCAACTGTCAGTCCTCTGGAAACACCATATATTTT. The chain couples TRBV21-1 to TRBJ1-3; TRBD1 reflects the table's D call only, with no check against the DNA. TRBV21-1 is a pseudogene. This CDR3 has 15 amino acids.

The chain joins TRBV6-5 to TRBJ1-2; TRBD1 is a possible D gene (5 bases). V was pared by 5 bases and J by 2 bases, with 6 bases between. CDR1 MNHEY and CDR2 SVGAGI come from the germline V gene. CDR3 length: 12 residues. CDR3: CASSQGNYGYTF. In nucleotides, the CDR3 is TGTGCCAGCAGTCAGGGAAACTATGGCTACACCTTC.

The chain combines TRBV6-5 with TRBJ1-5; D may be TRBD1 (5 bases). Germline V gene sequence: CDR1 MNHEY, CDR2 SVGAGI. The V end was cut by 6 bases, the J end by 0 bases, with 12 bases between. The CDR3 is 15 residues long. The CDR3 bases are TGTGCCAGCAGCTCGGGACTGTCTAGCAATCAGCCCCAGCATTTT. Translated, it gives CASSSGLSSNQPQHF.

The chain links TRBV6-5 to TRBJ2-1, with 11 bases lining up with TRBD2. Germline CDR1 is MNHEY and CDR2 is SVGAGI. V lost 7 bases and J lost 1; bases outside the gene matches: 3. The CDR3 is made up of 15 amino acids. CDR3 loop: CASILAGGSYNEQFF. The CDR3 DNA follows: TGTGCCAGCATTCTAGCGGGGGGTTCCTACAATGAGCAGTTCTTC.

The chain combines TRBV4-1 with TRBJ1-1; 8 nucleotides agree with TRBD1. CDR3 length: 15 residues. V shed 5 bases and J 3 bases; nucleotides not matched to a gene: 8. Per the germline V gene, CDR1 is MGHRA and CDR2 is YSYEKL. The CDR3 reads CASSNRGLRDTEAFF. DNA of the CDR3: TGCGCCAGCAGCAACAGGGGGTTGAGGGACACTGAAGCTTTCTTT.

This clone was detected once. This chain uses TRBV19 with TRBJ1-5; 7 nucleotides match TRBD1. This CDR3 has 14 amino acids. Germline-derived CDR1 and CDR2 are LNHDA and SQIVND (reference sequence). After removal of 6 bases from V and 6 bases from J, the junction contained 8 bases not matched to a gene. CDR3 protein: CASRSTGPGQPQHF. The CDR3 region has the DNA TGTGCCAGTAGGTCGACAGGGCCGGGTCAGCCCCAGCATTTT.

This rearrangement joins TRBV6-5 to TRBJ2-7, with 7 positions matching TRBD2. The CDR3 contains 16 residues. CDR1 is MNHEY and CDR2 is SVGAGI in the germline V gene. V lost 0 bases, J lost 4 bases, and 9 bases stayed unmatched. The CDR3 nucleotides read TGTGCCAGCAGTTACTCGAATGGGAGGGTAGTGTACGAGCAGTACTTC. As protein: CASSYSNGRVVYEQYF.

This clone was detected many times. The chain joins TRBV7-8 to TRBJ2-2; 7 positions agree with TRBD1. After removal of 4 bases from V and 8 bases from J, the junction contained 10 bases not matched to a gene. The germline CDR1 and CDR2 sequences are SGHVS and FQNEAQ. CDR3 length: 15 residues. CDR3 bases: TGTGCCAGCAGCTCCCGGGACAGTGCGAATGGGGAGCTGTTTTTT. Its protein product is CASSSRDSANGELFF.

J is TRBJ2-5 and V is TRBV5-4; D is possibly TRBD2 (5 bases). CDR1 and CDR2 (germline): SGHNT, YYREEE (reference sequence). Trimming took off 5 bases at V and 2 bases at J, with 10 bases between the two ends. This CDR3 has 13 amino acids. The CDR3, as DNA: TGTGCCAGCAGAACCGGGAAACAAGAGACCCAGTACTTC. Protein: CASRTGKQETQYF.